These 26 T cell receptor beta chains share one sample of origin, sequenced in a study of cytomegalovirus exposure and HLA in healthy donors. Primers: 60 Vbeta forward and 13 Jbeta reverse. TCRdb's copy holds only in-frame clones and misses some; the assay was immunoSEQ multiplex PCR. Here the sample spans under 300,000 clones, 86% being singletons. Sequences were obtained from PBMCs. The receptor source for this set is a man aged 40-49 years in good health and CMV-seropositive.

The rearrangement uses TRBV29-1 and TRBJ1-2, with a tentative D call TRBD1 (5 bases). The V end lost 5 bases, the J end lost 2 bases, and 15 bases lay between the germline ends. This CDR3 has 14 residues. Germline-derived CDR1 and CDR2 are SQVTM and ANQGSEA. The CDR3 here is CSVFSGEKNYGYTF. The CDR3 bases are TGCAGCGTTTTCTCGGGGGAAAAAAACTATGGCTACACCTTC.

This clone was detected only once. This chain links TRBV11-2 with TRBJ1-2; D is ambiguous. Germline loops: CDR1 SGHAT, CDR2 FQNNGV. V lost 3 bases to trimming and J lost 6 bases, with 17 bases between them. The CDR3 runs to 15 residues. CDR3 bases: TGTGCCAGCAGCTTGGTCCTTGTATCGGGGAATGGCTACACCTTC. Its translation: CASSLVLVSGNGYTF.

This rearrangement joins TRBV5-1 to TRBJ2-2, with TRBD1 as a possible D gene (6 bases). Trimming removed 0 bases from V and 2 bases from J, with 11 bases in between. In germline, CDR1 is SGHRS, CDR2 YFSETQ. CDR3 length equals 16 residues. CDR3 loop: CASSLEGHLNTGELFF. The CDR3 nucleotides are TGCGCCAGCAGCTTGGAGGGACACTTAAACACCGGGGAGCTGTTTTTT. Filled out from reference TRBV5-1 and TRBJ2-2, the complete variable domain reads KAGVTQTPRYLIKTRGQQVTLSCSPISGHRSVSWYQQTPGQGLQFLFEYFSETQRNKGNFPGRFSGRQFSNSRSEMNVSTLELGDSALYLCASSLEGHLNTGELFFGEGSRLTVL.

The rearrangement links TRBV28 to TRBJ1-2; the D is unclear. Germline lookup yields CDR1 MDHEN and CDR2 SYDVKM. The V end lost 6 bases, the J end lost 2 bases, and 16 bases lay between the germline ends. The CDR3 runs to 15 residues. In DNA, the CDR3 is TGTGCCAGCAGCCCGAGCAATTCGGGGAACTATGGCTACACCTTC. It encodes CASSPSNSGNYGYTF.

This chain connects TRBV18 to TRBJ2-5; TRBD1 aligns across 8 bases. CDR3 length: 15 amino acids. Germline values: CDR1 KGHSH, CDR2 LQKENI. Unmatched junction bases numbered 8, after V lost 3 bases and J lost 5 bases. In DNA form, the CDR3 reads TGTGCCAGCTCACCCGGCAGGGGGCTAGGGGAGACCCAGTACTTC. As protein: CASSPGRGLGETQYF.

The rearrangement joins TRBV7-9 to TRBJ2-7; 7 bases align to TRBD2. Trimming removed 5 bases from V and 2 bases from J; junction bases left unmatched: 6. The CDR3 runs 14 residues. Germline V gene sequence: CDR1 SEHNR, CDR2 FQNEAQ (reference sequence). The CDR3 DNA sequence: TGTGCCAGCAGCGCTGGCCGGGAGGCCTACGAGCAGTACTTC. Residues: CASSAGREAYEQYF. The variable domain in full, with the rest retrieved from reference TRBV7-9 and TRBJ2-7, is DTGVSQNPRHKITKRGQNVTFRCDPISEHNRLYWYRQTLGQGPEFLTYFQNEAQLEKSRLLSDRFSAERPKGSFSTLEIQRTEQGDSAMYLCASSAGREAYEQYFGPGTRLTVT.

The CDR3 sequence: CASSGRTGYNEQFF. CDR3 nucleotides: TGTGCCAGCAGCGGCCGGACAGGTTACAATGAGCAGTTCTTC. This chain connects TRBV9 to TRBJ2-1, with 7 bases fitting TRBD1. Germline V lookup: CDR1 SGDLS, CDR2 YYNGEE. The CDR3 is made up of 14 amino acids. The J segment lost 4 bases and the V segment lost 3 bases, leaving 4 bases of the junction unmatched.

V gene TRBV7-2 combines with J gene TRBJ1-2; no definite D call. The germline CDR1 and CDR2 sequences are SGHTA and FQGNSA. This CDR3 is built from 12 residues. Trimming pared 3 bases from V and 7 bases from J, leaving 9 bases between. CDR3 in DNA: TGTGCCAGCAGCTTGAACCCCGGTGGCTACACCTTC. Its protein is CASSLNPGGYTF.

The chain has TRBV4-2 and TRBJ2-1; TRBD2 matches 8 bases. The CDR3 length is 16 residues. Germline values: CDR1 LGHNA, CDR2 YNFKEQ. V shed 3 bases and J 1 base; nucleotides not matched to a gene: 5. CDR3 sequence (DNA): TGTGCCAGCAGCCAGGTACTAGCGGCATCCTACAATGAGCAGTTCTTC. The encoded protein is CASSQVLAASYNEQFF.

The sample holds one count of this clone. This chain uses TRBV19 with TRBJ1-5; 7 nucleotides agree with TRBD1. J was trimmed by 7 bases and V by 7 bases; bases with no gene match: 10. The CDR3 covers 14 residues. In germline, CDR1 is LNHDA, CDR2 SQIVND (reference sequence). Here the CDR3 reads CASNPTGTTQPQHF. In nucleotides, the CDR3 is TGTGCCAGTAATCCGACAGGGACCACCCAGCCCCAGCATTTT.

The chain uses TRBV9 and TRBJ2-1; the match to TRBD2 covers 7 bases. CDR3 length: 14 residues. The germline gives CDR1 SGDLS, CDR2 YYNGEE. V trimming: 3 bases; J trimming: 9 bases; junction bases outside the gene matches: 9. CDR3 nucleotides: TGTGCCAGCAGCGGGGACGCGGGAGTCGGTGAGCAGTTCTTC. Protein product: CASSGDAGVGEQFF. Full variable domain (outside the CDR3, taken from reference TRBV9 and TRBJ2-1): DSGVTQTPKHLITATGQRVTLRCSPRSGDLSVYWYQQSLDQGLQFLIQYYNGEERAKGNILERFSAQQFPDLHSELNLSSLELGDSALYFCASSGDAGVGEQFFGPGTRLTVL.

The chain links TRBV6-6 to TRBJ1-5; D not resolved. From germline, CDR1 is MNHNY and CDR2 SVGAGI (reference sequence). The CDR3 is 16 residues long. Trimming cost V 0 bases and J 0 bases, with 9 bases left between them. Written as DNA, the CDR3 is TGTGCCAGCAGTTACTCCCAGGCTGATAGCAATCAGCCCCAGCATTTT. Translation: CASSYSQADSNQPQHF.

A single count supports this clone. V is TRBV15 and J is TRBJ2-3; 10 nucleotides line up with TRBD2. The CDR3 runs 20 residues. The V segment lost 1 base and the J segment 2 bases; nucleotides outside the gene matches: 15. The germline V gene encodes CDR1 LNHNV and CDR2 YYDKDF (reference sequence). CDR3 in amino acids: CATSRGDGAGGPSDTDTQYF. The CDR3 DNA reads as TGTGCCACCAGCAGAGGGGACGGAGCGGGAGGGCCGTCGGACACAGATACGCAGTATTTT.

This clone was observed a single time. This chain links TRBV25-1 with TRBJ1-2; TRBD1 matches 8 bases. With V trimmed by 2 bases and J by 6 bases, 8 bases remained unmatched. CDR1 MGHDK and CDR2 SYGVNS come from the germline V gene. The CDR3 contains 15 residues. The CDR3 loop reads CASSEQGAALDGYTF. In DNA form, the CDR3 reads TGTGCCAGCAGTGAACAGGGGGCAGCCTTGGATGGCTACACCTTC.

The chain employs TRBV19 and TRBJ2-7; 13 bases map to TRBD2. V was pared by 9 bases and J by 4 bases, with 6 bases of the junction left unmatched. Per the germline V gene, CDR1 is LNHDA and CDR2 is SQIVND (reference sequence). This CDR3 has 14 residues. The CDR3 sequence is CASAWTSGRYEQYF. The CDR3 nucleotides read TGTGCCAGCGCATGGACTAGCGGGAGATACGAGCAGTACTTC.

This chain joins TRBV6-6 and TRBJ1-1, with 7 bases identical to TRBD1. Germline V gives CDR1 MNHNY, CDR2 SVGAGI (reference sequence). Trimming at V came to 8 bases and at J to 3 bases, leaving 6 bases not matched to a gene. The CDR3 runs 13 residues. The CDR3 loop is CASPRQGHTEAFF. The CDR3 region has the DNA TGTGCCAGCCCACGACAGGGACACACTGAAGCTTTCTTT.

This chain joins TRBV28 and TRBJ2-7; possible D gene TRBD2, 5 bases. V was clipped by 7 bases and J by 3 bases, with 16 bases between them. The CDR3 runs to 14 residues. Germline V lookup: CDR1 MDHEN, CDR2 SYDVKM. CDR3 protein: CASTPKRVNYEQYF. Here the CDR3 DNA reads TGTGCCAGCACCCCTAAGAGGGTCAACTACGAGCAGTACTTC.

The V and J genes are TRBV14 and TRBJ2-7, with D hard to call. The germline V and J ends were trimmed by 4 bases and 3 bases, with 10 bases remaining between them. CDR1 SGHDN and CDR2 FVKESK come from the germline V gene. This CDR3 comprises 13 residues. CDR3 region: CASSPRVYYEQYF. CDR3 in DNA: TGTGCCAGCAGCCCCCGGGTTTACTACGAGCAGTACTTC. Full variable domain (rest looked up from reference TRBV14 and TRBJ2-7): EAGVTQFPSHSVIEKGQTVTLRCDPISGHDNLYWYRRVMGKEIKFLLHFVKESKQDESGMPNNRFLAERTGGTYSTLKVQPAELEDSGVYFCASSPRVYYEQYFGPGTRLTVT.

CDR3 DNA sequence: TGTGCCAGCAGTTACTCGGAGTTTAGTAGCACAGATACGCAGTATTTT. This gives the protein CASSYSEFSSTDTQYF. The chain has TRBV6-5 and TRBJ2-3; D is undetermined. The CDR3 covers 16 residues. Trimming took 0 bases from V and 0 from J, leaving 10 bases between them. Germline CDR1 reads MNHEY; CDR2 reads SVGAGI.

The chain recombines TRBV27 with TRBJ1-2; TRBD1 aligns across 7 bases. V lost 3 bases to trimming and J lost 2 bases; unmatched junction nucleotides: 3. CDR3 length: 14 residues. The V gene's germline CDR1 is MNHEY and CDR2 SMNVEV (reference sequence). Here the CDR3 reads CASSFSGGNYGYTF. The CDR3 DNA reads TGTGCCAGCAGTTTTTCAGGGGGAAACTATGGCTACACCTTC.

V is TRBV29-1 and J is TRBJ1-3, with 10 bases aligning to TRBD1. With 4 bases clipped from V and 5 bases from J, the junction kept 5 bases outside the gene matches. The CDR3 totals 14 residues. CDR1 is SQVTM and CDR2 is ANQGSEA in the germline V gene. The CDR3 region has the DNA TGCAGCGTTGTAGAGACAGGGGGCAGAAACACCATATATTTT. Translation gives CSVVETGGRNTIYF.

This CDR3 is CASSLSETQYF. For the CDR3, the DNA is TGTGCCAGCAGTTTAAGCGAGACCCAGTACTTC. The J gene is TRBJ2-5, the V gene TRBV27, with D unclear. The CDR3 extends over 11 amino acids. Trimming pared 2 bases from V and 5 bases from J, leaving 3 bases between. Per germline, CDR1 MNHEY and CDR2 SMNVEV (reference sequence).

The chain carries TRBV6-5 and TRBJ2-1; D gene uncertain. V lost 6 bases and J 3 bases, leaving 9 bases between the germline ends. CDR3 size: 13 residues. The germline CDR1 and CDR2 sequences are MNHEY and SVGAGI. The CDR3: CASSEVGYNEQFF. The CDR3 DNA sequence: TGTGCCAGCAGCGAGGTTGGCTACAATGAGCAGTTCTTC.

V is TRBV7-6 and J is TRBJ2-2; tentative D call: TRBD2 (5 bases). CDR1 SGHVS and CDR2 FNYEAQ come from the germline V gene. The CDR3 runs 15 residues. Trimming took off 5 bases at V and 3 bases at J, with 13 bases between the two ends. CDR3 region: CASSQQERYTGELFF. The CDR3 DNA is TGTGCCAGCAGCCAGCAGGAGCGGTACACCGGGGAGCTGTTTTTT.

The genes are TRBV7-9 and TRBJ2-7, with D possibly TRBD1 on 6 matching bases. The CDR3 loop spans 12 amino acids. CDR1 SEHNR and CDR2 FQNEAQ come from the germline V gene (reference sequence). Trimming removed 5 bases from V and 6 bases from J, with 11 bases in between. This CDR3 is CASSPGVAEQYF. The DNA of the CDR3 is TGTGCCAGCAGCCCAGGGGTTGCCGAGCAGTACTTC.

This chain uses TRBV12-5 with TRBJ2-7, with D maybe TRBD1 (6 bases). The V end lost 6 bases, the J end lost 5 bases, and 20 bases lay between the germline ends. The germline V gene encodes CDR1 LGHNT and CDR2 FRNRAP. CDR3 size: 15 residues. The CDR3 loop reads CASGRPRNRAHEQYF. The CDR3 nucleotides read TGTGCTAGTGGGAGGCCGCGGAACAGGGCCCACGAGCAGTACTTC.